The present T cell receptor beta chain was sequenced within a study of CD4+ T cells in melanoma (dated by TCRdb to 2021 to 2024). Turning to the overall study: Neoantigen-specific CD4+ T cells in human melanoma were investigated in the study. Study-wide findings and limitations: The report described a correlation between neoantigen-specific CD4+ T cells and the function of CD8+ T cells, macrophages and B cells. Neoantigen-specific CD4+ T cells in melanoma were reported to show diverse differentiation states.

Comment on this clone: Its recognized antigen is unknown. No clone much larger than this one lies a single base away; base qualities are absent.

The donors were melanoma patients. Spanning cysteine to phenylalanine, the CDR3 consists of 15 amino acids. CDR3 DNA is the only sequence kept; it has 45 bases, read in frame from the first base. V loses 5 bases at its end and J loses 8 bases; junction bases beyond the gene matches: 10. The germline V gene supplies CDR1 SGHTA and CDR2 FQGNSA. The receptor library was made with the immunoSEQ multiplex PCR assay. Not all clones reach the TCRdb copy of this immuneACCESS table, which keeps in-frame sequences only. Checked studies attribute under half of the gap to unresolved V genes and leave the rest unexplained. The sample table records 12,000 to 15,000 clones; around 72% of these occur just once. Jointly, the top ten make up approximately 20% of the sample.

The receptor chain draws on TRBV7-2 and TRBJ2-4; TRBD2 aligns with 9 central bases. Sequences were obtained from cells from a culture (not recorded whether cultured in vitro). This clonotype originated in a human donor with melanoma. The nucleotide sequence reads TGTGCCAGCAGCCTCGCGGGGGGGCGATTGGACATTCAGTACTTC. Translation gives CASSLAGGRLDIQYF.